This T cell receptor beta chain was observed in a study of T cell responses to AZD1222 COVID-19 vaccine. TCRdb keeps only in-frame clones here, not all; method: immunoSEQ multiplex PCR. Altogether more than 150,000 clones are present, 85% to 95% being singletons, with the ten largest covering roughly 1.5%. Notes on this clone: Its antigen is not known.

Study results and limitations: Within unmutated variant regions lay the reported targets of nearly half of spike-specific TCRs.

This CDR3 has 13 residues. V lost 6 bases and J 4 bases, leaving 12 bases between the germline ends. The sequence was obtained from an adult who received the AZD1222 COVID-19 vaccine. Sequencing was performed on peripheral blood, taken 28 days after the second AZD1222 dose. The chain combines TRBV12-3 or TRBV12-4 with TRBJ1-1; D ambiguous. CDR3 sequence reads: CASRTEAITEAFF. The CDR3 DNA reads as TGTGCCAGCAGGACTGAAGCGATCACTGAAGCTTTCTTT.